The entry below describes one TCR beta chain. Its antigen is undetermined. The data stem from a study of a mutant IDH1 vaccine in newly diagnosed glioma. Turning to the study itself: Treated patients showed a male proportion of around 62%, a female proportion of roughly 38%, and a mean age of around 39 years. Previous treatment comprised radiotherapy, temozolomide, or both, mostly both.

Study conclusions and caveats: Top-clonotype changes in peripheral T cells seemed unrelated to pseudoprogression.

In germline, CDR1 is MNHEY, CDR2 SMNVEV (reference sequence). J lost 5 bases, V lost 7 bases, and 16 bases had no gene match. CDR3 size: 20 residues. Clones were sequenced by immunoSEQ multiplex PCR, and TCRdb holds only the in-frame ones, with some missing. The sample lists tens of thousands of clones; approximately 80% were seen once. Time point in this sample: week 5, during vaccination. All doses held 300 ug of mutant IDH1 20-mer peptide, with topical imiquimod. Those who donated had recent WHO grade 3 or 4 IDH1-mutant, ATRX-lost astrocytomas. The genes are TRBV27 and TRBJ2-2, with 16 bases matching TRBD2. The material sequenced was PBMCs, taken from a glioma patient whose treatment included an IDH1 peptide vaccine. The TCR was taken from a man aged 25-40 years with glioma. The CDR3 reads CASMGMGTSGRALRTGELFF. For the CDR3, the DNA is TGTGCCAGCATGGGGATGGGGACTAGCGGGAGGGCCCTTCGGACCGGGGAGCTGTTTTTT.